This passage covers 29 T cell receptor beta chains from one sample sequenced in a study of cytomegalovirus exposure and HLA in healthy donors. 60 Vbeta and 13 Jbeta primers were used in PCR. Here immunoSEQ multiplex PCR was the method, and the copy in TCRdb shows in-frame clones only, minus some. The table counts about 110,000 clones; roughly 3.5% lies in the top ten. Sequenced material: PBMCs. The origin of the receptors is a young man in good health and CMV-seronegative.

CDR3 sequence: CASSLVGRAGTQYF. The CDR3 nucleotides read TGTGCCAGCAGTCTGGTCGGGAGGGCCGGTACGCAGTATTTT. The chain employs TRBV27 and TRBJ2-3; 8 nucleotides align to TRBD2. CDR3 size: 14 residues. V shed 5 bases, J shed 8 bases, and the junction held 9 bases outside the gene matches. From germline, CDR1 is MNHEY and CDR2 SMNVEV (reference sequence).

This chain joins TRBV30 and TRBJ1-5; D is unresolved. The V end was cut by 1 base, the J end by 4 bases, with 8 bases between. Germline-derived CDR1 and CDR2 are GTSNPN and SVGIG (reference sequence). The CDR3 is made up of 13 amino acids. CDR3 sequence reads: CAWSAGGNQPQHF. The CDR3 bases are TGTGCCTGGAGTGCGGGAGGGAATCAGCCCCAGCATTTT.

The CDR3 loop reads CASSNRAGEKLFF. DNA for the CDR3: TGTGCCAGCAGTAATCGGGCGGGGGAAAAACTGTTTTTT. The rearrangement joins TRBV27 to TRBJ1-4; D is unresolved. Trimming removed 5 bases from V and 8 bases from J, with 12 bases in between. CDR1 and CDR2 from the germline V gene are MNHEY and SMNVEV (reference sequence). The CDR3 sequence is 13 residues long.

The rearrangement joins TRBV27 to TRBJ1-1; D is uncertain. The V gene lost 8 bases and the J gene lost 7 bases, with 17 bases spanning the gap. The CDR3 length is 13 residues. Germline loops: CDR1 MNHEY, CDR2 SMNVEV (reference sequence). CDR3 DNA: TGTGCCAGCTCCCCCGGCGGGCCGAATGAAGCTTTCTTT. It translates to CASSPGGPNEAFF.

The rearrangement uses TRBV19 and TRBJ2-7; TRBD2 might be the D (6 bases). The V gene lost 6 bases and the J gene lost 5 bases, with 14 bases spanning the gap. The V gene's germline CDR1 is LNHDA and CDR2 SQIVND (reference sequence). The CDR3 has 13 residues. CDR3 in DNA: TGTGCCAGTAGGGGTCGGGGGTTCAACGAGCAGTACTTC. Translating gives CASRGRGFNEQYF.

V is TRBV9 and J is TRBJ2-5, with D possibly being TRBD1 (6 bases). This CDR3 comprises 18 residues. Between the trimmed V and J ends, which lost 1 base and 5 bases, there was a span of 24 bases. Germline CDR1 is SGDLS and CDR2 is YYNGEE. The CDR3 DNA follows: TGTGCCAGCAGCGTACCCAGAGAAGAGGGAATAAGGGGGGAGACCCAGTACTTC. It encodes CASSVPREEGIRGETQYF.

The rearrangement joins TRBV19 to TRBJ2-7; TRBD2 is a possible D gene (6 bases). V lost 3 bases to trimming and J lost 2 bases, with 11 bases between them. The CDR3 totals 14 residues. Germline CDR1 reads LNHDA; CDR2 reads SQIVND (reference sequence). The CDR3 DNA follows: TGTGCCAGTAGTATGGGACTCTCAACCTACGAGCAGTACTTC. Protein product: CASSMGLSTYEQYF.

V is TRBV4-1 and J is TRBJ2-5, with TRBD2 identical over 10 bases. J was trimmed by 4 bases and V by 8 bases; bases with no gene match: 7. Germline V gives CDR1 MGHRA, CDR2 YSYEKL. The CDR3 sequence is 14 residues long. The CDR3 reads CASAPLAGVETQYF. The CDR3 DNA is TGCGCCAGCGCTCCTCTAGCGGGGGTAGAGACCCAGTACTTC.

The J gene is TRBJ2-3, the V gene TRBV19, with 9 bases identical to TRBD2. Losses at the gene ends were 5 bases for V and 8 bases for J; bases not matched to a gene: 8. The CDR3 sequence is 14 residues long. CDR1 LNHDA and CDR2 SQIVND come from the germline V gene (reference sequence). The CDR3 sequence: CASSPERGAVTQYF. As DNA, the CDR3 is TGTGCCAGTAGTCCCGAGCGGGGGGCCGTTACGCAGTATTTT.

The chain recombines TRBV2 with TRBJ2-6; a possible D gene is TRBD1 (6 bases). The CDR3 runs to 17 residues. In germline, CDR1 is SNHLY, CDR2 FYNNEI. Trimming shortened V by 7 bases and J by 1 base, and 17 bases separated the two germline ends. CDR3 coding DNA: TGTGCCAGCAACAGGGTTACGACTTGGTCTGGGGCCAACGTCCTGACTTTC. It yields the protein CASNRVTTWSGANVLTF.

The chain recombines TRBV19 with TRBJ1-1; 12 bases are a match to TRBD1. Germline assignment: CDR1 LNHDA and CDR2 SQIVND (reference sequence). This CDR3 region has 14 residues. The J segment lost 3 bases and the V segment lost 9 bases, leaving 5 bases of the junction unmatched. The CDR3 loop reads CASRDRGRDTEAFF. CDR3 DNA sequence: TGTGCCAGCCGGGACAGGGGGCGAGACACTGAAGCTTTCTTT.

V is TRBV28 and J is TRBJ1-5, with D maybe TRBD1 (5 bases). The CDR3 has 15 residues. V lost 1 base and J 1 base, leaving 8 bases between the germline ends. In germline, CDR1 is MDHEN, CDR2 SYDVKM. The CDR3 DNA follows: TGTGCCAGCAGTTTATTGCAGGGAAGCAATCAGCCCCAGCATTTT. Its translation is CASSLLQGSNQPQHF.

This chain joins TRBV5-1 and TRBJ1-1; no firm D call. Deletions cut 0 bases from V and 11 bases from J, with 14 bases between. The CDR3 consists of 13 residues. Germline values: CDR1 SGHRS, CDR2 YFSETQ. This CDR3 reads CASSLASRSMAFF. CDR3 nucleotides: TGCGCCAGCAGCTTGGCGTCGCGGAGTATGGCTTTCTTT.

The rearrangement joins TRBV6-5 to TRBJ2-7, with 8 bases lining up with TRBD1. This CDR3 is built from 14 residues. Trimming took 6 bases from V and 5 from J; bases not matched to a gene: 9. CDR1 is MNHEY and CDR2 is SVGAGI in the germline V gene. The DNA of the CDR3 is TGTGCCAGCAGACCGGGACAGGCAGCTAACGAGCAGTACTTC. It codes for CASRPGQAANEQYF.

The chain carries TRBV18 and TRBJ2-7; 7 nucleotides match TRBD2. Looked up from germline, CDR1 is KGHSH and CDR2 is LQKENI. The CDR3 runs to 13 residues. The ends lost 2 bases at V and 5 bases at J; junction bases unmatched: 3. CDR3 amino acids: CASSPTRGDEQYF. The CDR3 DNA reads TGTGCCAGCTCACCAACCCGGGGGGACGAGCAGTACTTC.

The V gene is TRBV5-6, the J gene TRBJ2-2; 7 positions match TRBD2. The CDR3 runs to 18 residues. Looked up from germline, CDR1 is SGHDT and CDR2 is YYEEEE. The trim removed 0 bases at V and 1 base at J, leaving 9 bases unmatched. CDR3: CASSLAFSGGVNTGELFF. CDR3 coding DNA: TGTGCCAGCAGCTTGGCTTTCTCTGGGGGGGTGAACACCGGGGAGCTGTTTTTT.

This chain joins TRBV29-1 and TRBJ1-4, with D maybe TRBD1 (5 bases). The CDR3 sequence is 14 residues long. CDR1 is SQVTM, CDR2 ANQGSEA, per germline. The V gene lost 5 bases and the J gene lost 7 bases, with 17 bases spanning the gap. CDR3 sequence: CSVPAGGEGEKLFF. In nucleotides, the CDR3 is TGCAGCGTTCCGGCCGGGGGAGAAGGTGAAAAACTGTTTTTT.

The V gene is TRBV2, the J gene TRBJ1-2, with D possibly matching TRBD1 (5 bases). The germline CDR1 and CDR2 sequences are SNHLY and FYNNEI. The CDR3 extends over 15 amino acids. With 3 bases removed from V and 4 bases from J, the gap between germline ends came to 15 bases. The CDR3 loop is CASSETAQGSYGYTF. The CDR3 DNA is TGTGCCAGCAGTGAGACGGCTCAGGGCAGCTATGGCTACACCTTC. Supplemented by reference TRBV2 and TRBJ1-2, the full variable domain reads EPEVTQTPSHQVTQMGQEVILRCVPISNHLYFYWYRQILGQKVEFLVSFYNNEISEKSEIFDDQFSVERPDGSNFTLKIRSTKLEDSAMYFCASSETAQGSYGYTFGSGTRLTVV.

The chain uses TRBV7-9 and TRBJ2-2; D perhaps matches TRBD2 (6 bases). This CDR3 has 14 amino acids. Between the trimmed V and J ends, which lost 8 bases and 7 bases, there was a span of 17 bases. Germline V gives CDR1 SEHNR, CDR2 FQNEAQ (reference sequence). For the CDR3, the DNA is TGTGCCAGCTCCTCCGGGAGTCGGGGCGGGGAGCTGTTTTTT. Protein sequence: CASSSGSRGGELFF.

The V call is TRBV2, the J call TRBJ1-1; D possibly corresponds to TRBD1 (6 bases). The CDR3 covers 15 residues. Trimming removed 4 bases at V and 1 base at J, with 13 bases between. CDR1 is SNHLY and CDR2 is FYNNEI in the germline V gene. CDR3 residues: CASSADAGANTEAFF. CDR3 nucleotide sequence: TGTGCCAGCAGTGCGGACGCAGGGGCGAACACTGAAGCTTTCTTT.

The gene calls are TRBV6-5 and TRBJ2-2; D is ambiguous. The CDR3 is made up of 10 amino acids. Trimming removed 10 bases at V and 6 bases at J, with 6 bases between. Germline CDR1 is MNHEY and CDR2 is SVGAGI. The CDR3 nucleotides are TGTGCCACCTTTTCCGGGGAGCTGTTTTTT. This translates into CATFSGELFF.

The rearrangement joins TRBV30 to TRBJ1-2; D possibly corresponds to TRBD1 (5 bases). In germline, CDR1 is GTSNPN, CDR2 SVGIG (reference sequence). V gave up 8 bases and J gave up 4 bases, with 11 bases separating them. CDR3 length equals 11 residues. The CDR3 bases are TGTGCCCTTGGGGGGGGCTATGGCTACACCTTC. It codes for CALGGGYGYTF.

CDR3 amino acids: CASSAREGAVGTEAFF. Here the CDR3 DNA reads TGTGCCAGCAGTGCCCGGGAGGGGGCGGTGGGCACTGAAGCTTTCTTT. V and J are TRBV6-1 and TRBJ1-1, with 7 positions matching TRBD1. V was clipped by 4 bases and J by 4 bases; unmatched bases: 12. The CDR3 length is 16 residues. Germline V gene data show CDR1 as MNHNS and CDR2 as SASEGT.

The chain links TRBV10-2 to TRBJ2-7; 8 bases line up with TRBD2. This CDR3 comprises 16 residues. The V segment lost 6 bases and the J segment 1 base; nucleotides outside the gene matches: 11. Germline V gene data show CDR1 as WSHSY and CDR2 as SAAADI. For the CDR3, the DNA is TGCGCCAGCAGGCCGAGCGGGAGCTTGAGGTCCTACGAGCAGTACTTC. Translating gives CASRPSGSLRSYEQYF.

A word on this clone: Other DNA sequences in the sample encode the same CDR3. V gene TRBV29-1 combines with J gene TRBJ2-5; 10 bases map to TRBD1. V lost 6 bases to trimming and J lost 9 bases; unmatched junction nucleotides: 7. The CDR3 covers 12 residues. Germline lookup yields CDR1 SQVTM and CDR2 ANQGSEA. CDR3 coding DNA: TGCAGCGTGAAAGGACAGGGGGAGGCCCAGTACTTC. Protein product: CSVKGQGEAQYF.

This rearrangement joins TRBV19 to TRBJ2-1; D perhaps matches TRBD1 (5 bases). V gave up 6 bases and J gave up 7 bases, with 13 bases separating them. This CDR3 comprises 13 residues. Per germline, CDR1 LNHDA and CDR2 SQIVND (reference sequence). CDR3 in amino acids: CASRGQGGNEQFF. The CDR3 coding sequence is TGTGCCAGTAGGGGTCAGGGTGGAAATGAGCAGTTCTTC.

V is TRBV7-9 and J is TRBJ1-2, with 7 bases that match TRBD1. The CDR3 totals 14 residues. Germline CDR1 reads SEHNR; CDR2 reads FQNEAQ (reference sequence). Trimming removed 0 bases from V and 8 bases from J; junction bases left unmatched: 6. This chain's CDR3 is CASSLAGDSAGYTF. As DNA, the CDR3 is TGTGCCAGCAGCTTAGCAGGGGACAGCGCGGGCTACACCTTC.

The chain combines TRBV5-6 with TRBJ2-3; weak D call: TRBD2 (5 bases). The CDR3 loop spans 16 amino acids. Germline CDR1 and CDR2: SGHDT and YYEEEE. V lost 5 bases, J lost 1 base, and 17 bases lay in between. CDR3 loop: CASSRWGAGRTDTQYF. In DNA form, the CDR3 reads TGTGCCAGCAGTCGGTGGGGAGCAGGCCGCACAGATACGCAGTATTTT.

The chain carries TRBV9 and TRBJ2-4, with a possible D match to TRBD2 (7 bases). From germline, CDR1 is SGDLS and CDR2 YYNGEE. With 3 bases removed from V and 0 bases from J, the gap between germline ends came to 13 bases. This CDR3 is built from 16 residues. The DNA for the CDR3 is TGTGCCAGCAGCGAGGGGGGGGCCCTAGCCAAAAACATTCAGTACTTC. Its protein is CASSEGGALAKNIQYF.